These T cell receptor beta chains were read from a single sample in a study of early T cells in non-severe SARS-CoV-2 infection. TCRdb reprocessed the 5' RACE reads with MiXCR, giving one entry per CDR3 protein. The table includes about 90,000 distinct CDR3 sequences, approximately 15% detected once. Sequences were obtained from whole blood. The receptors stem from an adult who was a healthcare worker with PCR-confirmed SARS-CoV-2 infection or an uninfected control (not recorded which). The CDR3 runs from the conserved cysteine through the conserved F or W. D genes are given only for firm matches. Not all rows give a size; the values are once, few, many and, for expanded clones, a class.

V	D	J	size	DNA	CDR3
TRBV7-3	NA	TRBJ2-1	NA	TGTGCCAGCAGCCCTCAGGATTACTCCTACAATGAGCAGTTCTTC	CASSPQDYSYNEQFF
TRBV5-1	NA	TRBJ1-1	NA	TGCGCCAGCAGCTTGGGGGCGGTGAACACTGAAGCTTTCTTT	CASSLGAVNTEAFF
TRBV29-1	NA	TRBJ2-6	medium-sized	TGCAGCGTTGACGTAAGCTCTGGGGCCAACGTCCTGACTTTC	CSVDVSSGANVLTF
TRBV11-2	TRBD2	TRBJ2-1	medium-sized	TGTGCCAGCACTAGCGGTACCTACAATGAGCAGTTCTTC	CASTSGTYNEQFF
TRBV5-1	NA	TRBJ2-5	NA	TGCGCCAGCAGCCCAAGGGGAGGGGGCCCTTCAGAGACCCAGTACTTC	CASSPRGGGPSETQYF
TRBV27	NA	TRBJ1-5	few	TGTGCCAGCAGTTTAGGTATGCATCAGCCCCAGCATTTT	CASSLGMHQPQHF
TRBV6-5	NA	TRBJ2-7	many	TGTGCCAGCAGTTACTCGACGACAGACTCGCTCAACGAGCAGTACTTC	CASSYSTTDSLNEQYF
TRBV20-1	NA	TRBJ2-7	many	TGCAGTGCTAGAGATCCCCGGGAGCAGGGAGAGCAGTACTTC	CSARDPREQGEQYF
TRBV10-2	NA	TRBJ2-5	few	TGCGCCAGCAGTGAGTGGCCACGGGGAGTCGACTCCCAGGAGACCCAGTACTTC	CASSEWPRGVDSQETQYF
TRBV30	NA	TRBJ1-6	few	TGTGCCTGGAGTGTGGAGGGGTATTCACCCCTCCACTTT	CAWSVEGYSPLHF
TRBV10-3	TRBD1	TRBJ1-1	NA	TGTGCCATCAGTGACCGGGACAGGGAAAGCACTGAAGCTTTCTTT	CAISDRDRESTEAFF
TRBV29-1	NA	TRBJ2-1	few	TGCAGCGTCCGGCAGGGGTTAGGCGGGAGCTCCTACAATGAGCAGTTCTTC	CSVRQGLGGSSYNEQFF
TRBV4-1	TRBD2	TRBJ2-1	NA	TGCGCCAGCAGCCAGCGTGGGACTAGCGGGTACGGGAATGAGCAGTTCTTC	CASSQRGTSGYGNEQFF
TRBV6-5	NA	TRBJ1-2	few	TGTGCCAGCAGACTATTAGGGGCGACCGGCTACACCTTC	CASRLLGATGYTF
TRBV6-1	NA	TRBJ1-1	few	TGTGCCAGCAGTCTCGGACGGCGGAACACTGAAGCTTTCTTT	CASSLGRRNTEAFF
TRBV7-9	NA	TRBJ1-6	many	TGTGCCAGCAGCCCCCCGTCACGGGGCTCACCCCTCCACTTT	CASSPPSRGSPLHF
TRBV6-5	NA	TRBJ1-3	NA	TGTGCCAGCAGCGTTGGAAACACCATATATTTT	CASSVGNTIYF
TRBV7-6	NA	TRBJ2-2	NA	TGTGCCAGCAGCTTTTCTTCCTCCGGGACGCGCCCCCGGGTGACCGGGGAGCTGTTTTTT	CASSFSSSGTRPRVTGELFF
TRBV5-5	NA	TRBJ2-6	few	TGTGCCAGCAGCTCCAATAAAGGGGCCAACGTCCTGACTTTC	CASSSNKGANVLTF
TRBV6-1	TRBD1	TRBJ1-5	few	TGTGCCAGCAGGGCGGACAGGGATGATCAGCCCCAGCATTTT	CASRADRDDQPQHF
TRBV7-2	TRBD2	TRBJ2-7	many	TGTGCCAGCAGCCAGAGGGGGCGACTAGCGGCCTACGAGCAGTACTTC	CASSQRGRLAAYEQYF
TRBV6-5	TRBD2	TRBJ2-1	few	TGTGCCAGCAGTTACGCCACTACTAGCGGGAGTTGGTCAGACAATGAGCAGTTCTTC	CASSYATTSGSWSDNEQFF
TRBV6-5	TRBD1	TRBJ2-7	few	TGTGCCAGCAGTTCCACAGGGGGGAGCTCCTACGAGCAGTACTTC	CASSSTGGSSYEQYF
TRBV11-2	NA	TRBJ2-5	NA	TGTGCCAGCAGCTTAGGTGTCAGAGCCGGGGGCGGCGAGACCCAGTACTTC	CASSLGVRAGGGETQYF
TRBV29-1	NA	TRBJ2-7	few	TGCAGCGTTCTCCGACAGGATGCCCCGTCCGAGCAGTACTTC	CSVLRQDAPSEQYF
TRBV7-2	NA	TRBJ1-1	few	TGTGCCAGCAGCTTAGGGCAGACGAACACTGAAGCTTTCTTT	CASSLGQTNTEAFF
TRBV6-2/TRBV6-3	TRBD2	TRBJ2-2	medium-sized	TGTGCCAGCAGTTACTCGAAAAGCGGGAGGGCCGACGGGGAGCTGTTTTTT	CASSYSKSGRADGELFF
TRBV5-1	NA	TRBJ1-2	NA	TGCGCCAGCAGCTTGGGGCAGGGAGACTATGGCTACACCTTC	CASSLGQGDYGYTF
TRBV29-1	NA	TRBJ1-3	NA	TGCAGCGTTGGCGTGGGAGCTGGAAACACCATATATTTT	CSVGVGAGNTIYF
TRBV28	NA	TRBJ1-2	NA	TGTGCCAGCAGACTGCACCGACAGAGGTCTAACTATGGCTACACCTTC	CASRLHRQRSNYGYTF
TRBV7-9	TRBD1	TRBJ2-2	NA	TGTGCCAGCAGCCCCCAGGCGCCCAGGGGGCCCGGGGAGCTGTTTTTT	CASSPQAPRGPGELFF
TRBV29-1	TRBD1	TRBJ2-5	NA	TGCAGCGTTGAACCGGCCAGGGGGCAGGAGACCCAGTACTTC	CSVEPARGQETQYF
TRBV11-3	NA	TRBJ1-5	many	TGTGCCAGCAGCTCGCGGTCAGTAAGGAATCAGCCCCAGCATTTT	CASSSRSVRNQPQHF
TRBV11-3	NA	TRBJ2-2	many	TGTGCCAGCAGCCTAGACAGCCTCCAGGAGCTGTTTTTT	CASSLDSLQELFF
TRBV7-9	TRBD2	TRBJ2-1	NA	TGTGCCAGCAGCTCCCGGACTAGCGTAGACTACAATGAGCAGTTCTTC	CASSSRTSVDYNEQFF
TRBV18	TRBD2	TRBJ2-7	few	TGTGCCAGCTCACCACCAGGGACTAGCGGGGCCTACGAGCAGTACTTC	CASSPPGTSGAYEQYF
TRBV5-5	NA	TRBJ2-2	NA	TGTGCCAGCATCCGCGGGGGCCCCAACACCGGGGAGCTGTTTTTT	CASIRGGPNTGELFF
TRBV7-9	NA	TRBJ2-1	few	TGTGCCAGCAGCTTACTAGCTCGGAATGAGCAGTTCTTC	CASSLLARNEQFF
TRBV29-1	TRBD1	TRBJ2-5	NA	TGCAGCGTTGAGGAAGGGGGCCCTCAAGAGACCCAGTACTTC	CSVEEGGPQETQYF
TRBV12-3/TRBV12-4	NA	TRBJ2-7	many	TGTGCCAGCAGTCCGCAGCCCCAATACGAGCAGTACTTC	CASSPQPQYEQYF
TRBV20-1	NA	TRBJ1-5	few	TGCAGTGCTAGATTATCGAGGGTGGATCAGCCCCAGCATTTT	CSARLSRVDQPQHF
TRBV7-3	TRBD2	TRBJ2-1	few	TGTGCCAGCAGCTTGTATAGCGGGAGAACGGGGGAGCAGTTCTTC	CASSLYSGRTGEQFF
TRBV20-1	NA	TRBJ1-1	NA	TGCAGTGCTAGGAAGGACAGCCTGAACACTGAAGCTTTCTTT	CSARKDSLNTEAFF
TRBV15	TRBD2	TRBJ2-3	NA	TGTGCCACCAGCATGATGGCGGGAGGGGGTACAGATACGCAGTATTTT	CATSMMAGGGTDTQYF
TRBV7-2	TRBD1	TRBJ2-4	few	TGTGCCAGCGGAAGGACAGGGATGACCAAAAACATTCAGTACTTC	CASGRTGMTKNIQYF
TRBV7-8	NA	TRBJ1-3	few	TGTGCCAGCAGCTCCTGGGGGGCTTCTGAAAACACCATATATTTT	CASSSWGASENTIYF
TRBV28	NA	TRBJ2-7	NA	TGTGCCAGCAGTTTCCTACAGGGTTTGGCCTACGAGCAGTACTTC	CASSFLQGLAYEQYF
TRBV30	NA	TRBJ1-5	many	TGTGCCTGTGCCCCATGGGGGGGCCGGGATCAGCCCCAGCATTTT	CACAPWGGRDQPQHF
TRBV7-2	NA	TRBJ2-7	NA	TGTGCCAGCAGCTTGGAGGCAAGCGGGCTCGTCGATCAGTACTTC	CASSLEASGLVDQYF